The 21 T cell receptor beta chains given below trace back to one sample, sequenced in a study of blood T cell repertoires in COVID-19. Libraries were prepared by immunoSEQ multiplex PCR; TCRdb keeps only in-frame clonotypes and omits some of them. The sample lists more than 60,000 clones, 65% to 85% occurring once. The sample was peripheral blood. All receptors derive from a human donor in a cohort sampled during active COVID-19.

This chain uses TRBV28 with TRBJ2-2, with TRBD2 identical over 7 bases. The CDR3 spans 17 residues. The trim removed 3 bases at V and 0 bases at J, leaving 7 bases unmatched. Germline V gives CDR1 MDHEN, CDR2 SYDVKM. As DNA, the CDR3 is TGTGCCAGCAGTTTCTTCGGAACTAGCGCGAACACCGGGGAGCTGTTTTTT. It specifies CASSFFGTSANTGELFF.

CDR3 nucleotides: TGTGCCAGCAGTTCCGAGTGGGGCGTGGACAATGAGCAGTTCTTC. Translating gives CASSSEWGVDNEQFF. The chain uses TRBV28 and TRBJ2-1; a possible D gene is TRBD1 (5 bases). The V end lost 4 bases, the J end lost 5 bases, and 15 bases lay between the germline ends. CDR3 length: 15 residues. The germline CDR1 and CDR2 sequences are MDHEN and SYDVKM.

The V call is TRBV5-1, the J call TRBJ2-5; 9 bases are shared with TRBD2. V lost 4 bases and J lost 0; bases outside the gene matches: 7. Looked up from germline, CDR1 is SGHRS and CDR2 is YFSETQ. This CDR3 comprises 16 residues. The CDR3 DNA follows: TGCGCCAGCAGCCTCGGGACTAGCCTGTACCAAGAGACCCAGTACTTC. It is translated as CASSLGTSLYQETQYF. Complete variable domain (other parts from reference TRBV5-1 and TRBJ2-5): KAGVTQTPRYLIKTRGQQVTLSCSPISGHRSVSWYQQTPGQGLQFLFEYFSETQRNKGNFPGRFSGRQFSNSRSEMNVSTLELGDSALYLCASSLGTSLYQETQYFGPGTRLLVL.

The chain is built from TRBV5-1 and TRBJ2-1; 8 bases match TRBD2. CDR1 is SGHRS and CDR2 is YFSETQ in the germline V gene. The CDR3 has 15 residues. V gave up 8 bases and J gave up 5 bases; unmatched junction bases: 12. The DNA of the CDR3 is TGCGCCAGTGGGGTCGTAGCGGGACAAGACAATGAGCAGTTCTTC. It codes for CASGVVAGQDNEQFF.

The chain carries TRBV19 and TRBJ2-1, with D possibly TRBD2 on 5 matching bases. The CDR3 sequence is 15 residues long. The V gene lost 2 bases and the J gene lost 5 bases, with 13 bases spanning the gap. Germline loops: CDR1 LNHDA, CDR2 SQIVND (reference sequence). CDR3 amino acids: CASSIPRERDNEQFF. The DNA for the CDR3 is TGTGCCAGTAGTATACCTAGGGAGAGAGACAATGAGCAGTTCTTC.

V is TRBV28 and J is TRBJ2-7; D is perhaps TRBD1 (6 bases). Germline V gives CDR1 MDHEN, CDR2 SYDVKM. V lost 3 bases to trimming and J lost 3 bases, with 21 bases between them. The CDR3 contains 17 residues. This CDR3 is CASSFADQGTKHYEQYF. CDR3 bases: TGTGCCAGCAGTTTTGCGGACCAGGGGACCAAGCACTACGAGCAGTACTTC.

The DNA of the CDR3 is TGTGCCAGCAGACTACAGGTTCAGCCCCAGCATTTT. It encodes CASRLQVQPQHF. The V call is TRBV28, the J call TRBJ1-5, with a weak D call TRBD1 (5 bases). This CDR3 contains 12 residues. The germline gives CDR1 MDHEN, CDR2 SYDVKM. Trimming removed 6 bases at V and 6 bases at J, with 9 bases between.

The chain combines TRBV19 with TRBJ1-4; D may be TRBD1 (5 bases). Germline CDR1 and CDR2: LNHDA and SQIVND (reference sequence). The CDR3 is 16 residues long. Trimming removed 1 base from V and 12 bases from J, with 21 bases in between. CDR3 region: CASSIARHRREMELFF. The CDR3 nucleotides read TGTGCCAGTAGTATAGCGCGACACAGGAGGGAGATGGAACTGTTTTTT.

This chain uses TRBV5-1 with TRBJ1-6, with 7 positions matching TRBD1. Looked up from germline, CDR1 is SGHRS and CDR2 is YFSETQ. J lost 5 bases, V lost 6 bases, and 8 bases had no gene match. CDR3 length: 15 residues. The CDR3 region has the DNA TGCGCCAGCAAGGGGGCTATATCGAATAATTCACCCCTCCACTTT. It encodes CASKGAISNNSPLHF.

The chain is built from TRBV5-1 and TRBJ2-1; 9 bases align to TRBD1. The V gene end was trimmed by 4 bases and the J gene end by 1 base; junction bases not matched to a gene: 3. Germline V gives CDR1 SGHRS, CDR2 YFSETQ. This CDR3 contains 15 residues. The CDR3 is CASSEGQGSYNEQFF. In DNA form, the CDR3 reads TGCGCCAGCAGCGAAGGACAGGGGTCCTACAATGAGCAGTTCTTC.

This CDR3 is CASRTGHVDSYEQYF. The CDR3 nucleotides read TGTGCCAGCAGAACGGGACATGTAGACTCCTACGAGCAGTACTTC. The chain employs TRBV5-4 and TRBJ2-7; TRBD1 might be the D (6 bases). Germline values: CDR1 SGHNT, CDR2 YYREEE (reference sequence). CDR3 length: 15 amino acids. Trimming removed 5 bases at V and 0 bases at J, with 15 bases between.

This clone was seen once. This sequence joins TRBV7-2 and TRBJ1-2, with 8 nucleotides matching TRBD1. The length of the CDR3 is 13 residues. Trimming removed 6 bases from V and 6 bases from J; junction bases left unmatched: 6. In germline, CDR1 is SGHTA, CDR2 FQGNSA. DNA of the CDR3: TGTGCCAGCAGGCGGGGACAGGAGGATGGCTACACCTTC. Protein: CASRRGQEDGYTF.

The chain carries TRBV7-9 and TRBJ1-2; 7 bases map to TRBD1. Germline assignment: CDR1 SEHNR and CDR2 FQNEAQ (reference sequence). The V gene end was trimmed by 5 bases and the J gene end by 4 bases; junction bases not matched to a gene: 10. The CDR3 totals 15 residues. This CDR3 reads CASSAPGQSPYGYTF. The CDR3 coding sequence is TGTGCCAGCAGCGCCCCGGGACAGAGCCCCTATGGCTACACCTTC. Looking up the rest from reference TRBV7-9 and TRBJ1-2 gives the full variable domain: DTGVSQNPRHKITKRGQNVTFRCDPISEHNRLYWYRQTLGQGPEFLTYFQNEAQLEKSRLLSDRFSAERPKGSFSTLEIQRTEQGDSAMYLCASSAPGQSPYGYTFGSGTRLTVV.

CDR3 nucleotide sequence: TGTGCCAGCATAACCTTCGGGACAGATAGAAATCAGCCCCAGCATTTT. Amino acid sequence: CASITFGTDRNQPQHF. This sequence joins TRBV2 and TRBJ1-5, with 7 bases lining up with TRBD1. The CDR3 has 16 amino acids. CDR1 is SNHLY and CDR2 is FYNNEI in the germline V gene. The V and J ends lost 7 bases and 4 bases, in that order; junction bases with no gene match: 13.

The table lists this clone with a count of one. J is TRBJ2-5 and V is TRBV9; perhaps TRBD1 as D (6 bases). The CDR3 spans 16 residues. CDR1 is SGDLS and CDR2 is YYNGEE in the germline V gene. Trimming took off 0 bases at V and 2 bases at J, with 14 bases between the two ends. The CDR3 sequence is CASSVGGSGQQETQYF. DNA of the CDR3: TGTGCCAGCAGCGTAGGGGGTAGTGGACAGCAAGAGACCCAGTACTTC.

CDR3 DNA: TGCGCCAGCAGCGCGACAGGTACCAACTATGGCTACACCTTC. It encodes CASSATGTNYGYTF. This chain joins TRBV4-1 and TRBJ1-2, with TRBD1 as a possible D gene (6 bases). CDR3 size: 14 residues. Germline CDR1 is MGHRA and CDR2 is YSYEKL. The V end was cut by 5 bases, the J end by 2 bases, with 12 bases between.

The chain recombines TRBV6-1 with TRBJ1-6; 7 bases agree with TRBD1. This CDR3 is 16 amino acids long. V was clipped by 3 bases and J by 3 bases; unmatched bases: 5. Germline assignment: CDR1 MNHNS and CDR2 SASEGT. The CDR3 spells CASSERTGLYNSPLHF. CDR3 DNA: TGTGCCAGCAGTGAGAGGACAGGACTCTATAATTCACCCCTCCACTTT.

In DNA form, the CDR3 reads TGCGCCAGCAGAAAGACAGGGGGTAATCAGGAGACCCAGTACTTC. This encodes CASRKTGGNQETQYF. This chain connects TRBV5-1 to TRBJ2-5; 9 bases are shared with TRBD1. Germline lookup yields CDR1 SGHRS and CDR2 YFSETQ. Germline trimming cut 5 bases from V and 5 bases from J; bases unmatched to any gene: 10. The CDR3 runs 15 residues.

The V call is TRBV28, the J call TRBJ1-4; TRBD1 matches at 12 bases. The CDR3 is 14 residues long. Germline V gene sequence: CDR1 MDHEN, CDR2 SYDVKM. V was clipped by 8 bases and J by 7 bases; unmatched bases: 5. This CDR3 reads CASRDRGQGEKLFF. As DNA, the CDR3 is TGTGCCAGCCGGGACAGGGGGCAAGGTGAAAAACTGTTTTTT.

The chain joins TRBV19 to TRBJ1-6, with D possibly matching TRBD1 (5 bases). The V gene lost 5 bases and the J gene lost 6 bases, with 17 bases spanning the gap. The length of the CDR3 is 16 residues. Germline V lookup: CDR1 LNHDA, CDR2 SQIVND (reference sequence). The CDR3 sequence is CASSLNQGNGNSPLHF. The DNA of the CDR3 is TGTGCCAGTAGTCTAAATCAGGGAAATGGTAATTCACCCCTCCACTTT. Full variable domain (missing parts from reference TRBV19 and TRBJ1-6): DGGITQSPKYLFRKEGQNVTLSCEQNLNHDAMYWYRQDPGQGLRLIYYSQIVNDFQKGDIAEGYSVSREKKESFPLTVTSAQKNPTAFYLCASSLNQGNGNSPLHFGNGTRLTVT.

This clone showed up just once. The chain links TRBV3-1 (or the pseudogene TRBV3-2) to TRBJ2-1, with 8 bases fitting TRBD1. Trimming cost V 1 base and J 0 bases; bases outside gene matches: 14. The CDR3 spans 20 residues. CDR1 LGHDT and CDR2 YNNKEL come from the germline V gene (reference sequence). The CDR3 sequence is CASSQGSLKRQGRSYNEQFF. DNA of the CDR3: TGTGCCAGCAGCCAAGGCTCGCTTAAAAGACAGGGGCGCTCCTACAATGAGCAGTTCTTC.